The 24 T cell receptor beta chains below come from one sample, sequenced in a study of monozygotic twins with inflammatory bowel disease. TCRdb reprocessed the 5' RACE reads and stores each CDR3 protein as one record, lacking DNA. The repertoire table contains a few hundred thousand distinct CDR3 sequences. The sequencing sample was made of blood. Every receptor here comes from a human donor with ulcerative colitis or Crohn's disease, or a healthy co-twin of an affected twin (not recorded which).

V usage is TRBV7-2 and J usage is TRBJ2-5; TCRdb calls TRBD1, which cannot be checked without DNA. Germline CDR1 is SGHTA and CDR2 is FQGNSA. The CDR3 consists of 14 residues. This CDR3 is CASSSETAEETQYF.

This chain links TRBV29-1 with TRBJ2-7; TCRdb calls TRBD1, which cannot be checked without DNA. There are 12 residues in the CDR3. Per the germline V gene, CDR1 is SQVTM and CDR2 is ANQGSEA. Here the CDR3 reads CSVDSQGYEQYF.

The J gene is TRBJ1-2, the V gene TRBV10-3. Per germline, CDR1 ENHRY and CDR2 SYGVKD. The CDR3 extends over 17 amino acids. This CDR3 reads CAISESGLAQLGRGYTF.

The chain couples TRBV11-3 to TRBJ2-3; TCRdb's D call, TRBD2, is unchecked because there is no DNA. CDR3 size: 16 residues. CDR1 is SGHNT, CDR2 YENEEA, per germline. The CDR3 protein is CASSLVAGIGTDTQYF.

The rearrangement uses TRBV10-3 and TRBJ2-3; TCRdb returns TRBD2, unconfirmable since there is no DNA. The CDR3 consists of 15 residues. Germline V gives CDR1 ENHRY, CDR2 SYGVKD. CDR3: CAISGLAGATDTQYF.

The V gene is TRBV6-2 or TRBV6-3, the J gene TRBJ2-1. Germline CDR1 is MNHEY and CDR2 is SVGEGT. This CDR3 has 18 residues. CDR3 sequence: CASSTFLDSKNDNNEQFF.

This chain joins TRBV11-3 and TRBJ2-1; without DNA, the TCRdb call of TRBD1 cannot be checked. This CDR3 has 15 amino acids. CDR1 and CDR2 from the germline V gene are SGHNT and YENEEA. This chain's CDR3 is CASSSSGQKGNEQFF.

V gene TRBV5-1 combines with J gene TRBJ2-7; TCRdb outputs TRBD1, but without DNA this stays unchecked. This CDR3 comprises 15 residues. The germline gives CDR1 SGHRS, CDR2 YFSETQ. The CDR3 loop is CASFDRDRANYEQYF.

The chain is built from TRBV28 and TRBJ2-7; TCRdb gives TRBD2 as the D gene, but with no DNA this cannot be confirmed. The CDR3 consists of 15 residues. Germline V gene sequence: CDR1 MDHEN, CDR2 SYDVKM. CDR3 sequence: CASSPWDTGNYEQYF.

The chain links TRBV7-6 to TRBJ1-4; TCRdb calls TRBD1, which cannot be checked without DNA. This CDR3 region has 15 residues. The V gene's germline CDR1 is SGHVS and CDR2 FNYEAQ. CDR3 residues: CASSLGGGGAEKLFF.

The gene calls are TRBV19 and TRBJ1-1; TCRdb's D call, TRBD1, is unchecked because there is no DNA. Looked up from germline, CDR1 is LNHDA and CDR2 is SQIVND (reference sequence). CDR3 size: 16 residues. CDR3 region: CASSAPGQGAITEAFF.

The J gene is TRBJ2-5, the V gene TRBV28; there is no DNA to check the TCRdb D call of TRBD2. Germline-derived CDR1 and CDR2 are MDHEN and SYDVKM. The CDR3 loop spans 16 amino acids. CDR3 loop: CASSQTSGRYQETQYF.

The chain couples TRBV18 to TRBJ1-5; TCRdb gives TRBD1 as the D gene, but with no DNA this cannot be confirmed. Germline CDR1 is KGHSH and CDR2 is LQKENI. CDR3 length: 16 amino acids. The CDR3 loop reads CASSPPGQGPGGPQHF.

This chain connects TRBV6-5 to TRBJ2-1; TCRdb's assignment of TRBD1 cannot be checked, as there is no DNA. CDR1 is MNHEY, CDR2 SVGAGI, per germline. The CDR3 covers 14 residues. The CDR3 here is CASSYRDRGYEQFF.

The rearrangement uses TRBV20-1 and TRBJ2-1; no DNA is available, so the TRBD2 call from TCRdb remains unchecked. CDR3 size: 15 residues. The germline V gene has CDR1 DFQATT and CDR2 SNEGSKA (reference sequence). CDR3 protein: CSAEQLQTRGGEQFF.

This sequence joins TRBV20-1 and TRBJ2-2; TCRdb designates TRBD1, a call that cannot be tested without DNA. Germline V CDR1 and CDR2: DFQATT, SNEGSKA (reference sequence). This CDR3 region has 14 residues. This CDR3 reads CSVAGGAGSGELFF.

The V call is TRBV12-3 or TRBV12-4, the J call TRBJ2-7; the D gene TCRdb calls, TRBD2, cannot be checked with no DNA. The CDR3 has 18 residues. The CDR3 sequence is CASSQPWGASGGAAEQYF.

This rearrangement joins TRBV10-3 to TRBJ1-4; TCRdb outputs TRBD1, but without DNA this stays unchecked. The CDR3 extends over 16 amino acids. CDR1 and CDR2 (germline): ENHRY, SYGVKD. The CDR3 here is CAISESAGATNEKLFF.

V gene TRBV6-2 or TRBV6-3 combines with J gene TRBJ1-1; TCRdb designates TRBD1, a call that cannot be tested without DNA. The CDR3 totals 13 residues. CDR1 is MNHEY, CDR2 SVGEGT, per germline. CDR3 amino acids: CASSYDRGAEAFF.

The chain joins TRBV27 to TRBJ1-6. The CDR3 is made up of 16 amino acids. The germline V gene has CDR1 MNHEY and CDR2 SMNVEV (reference sequence). CDR3: CASSLPPGRLNSPLHF.

This chain connects TRBV5-1 to TRBJ2-3; as DNA is missing, the TRBD1 call by TCRdb cannot be tested. The CDR3 contains 16 residues. Per germline, CDR1 SGHRS and CDR2 YFSETQ. CDR3 in amino acids: CASSWGDSTSTDTQYF.

V is TRBV29-1 and J is TRBJ2-7; TCRdb returns TRBD1, unconfirmable since there is no DNA. The CDR3 consists of 11 residues. The V gene's germline CDR1 is SQVTM and CDR2 ANQGSEA. The CDR3 sequence: CSVRDGYEQYF.

V is TRBV29-1 and J is TRBJ2-3. The CDR3 has 16 amino acids. Germline V lookup: CDR1 SQVTM, CDR2 ANQGSEA. The CDR3 sequence is CSVVGVSGSSTDTQYF.

The V call is TRBV12-3 or TRBV12-4, the J call TRBJ2-1; TCRdb selects TRBD2, and the lack of DNA leaves this call unchecked. The CDR3 spans 16 residues. The CDR3 loop is CASSSWTSGGGDEQFF.